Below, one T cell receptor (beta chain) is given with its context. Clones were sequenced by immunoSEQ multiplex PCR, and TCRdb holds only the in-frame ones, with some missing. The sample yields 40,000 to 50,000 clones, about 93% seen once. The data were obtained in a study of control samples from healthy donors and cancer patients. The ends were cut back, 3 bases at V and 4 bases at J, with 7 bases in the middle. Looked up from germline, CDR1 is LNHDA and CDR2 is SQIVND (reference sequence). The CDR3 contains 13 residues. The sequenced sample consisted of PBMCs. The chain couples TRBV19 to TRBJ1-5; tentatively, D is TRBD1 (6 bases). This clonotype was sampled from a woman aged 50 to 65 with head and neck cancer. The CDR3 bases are TGTGCCAGTAGTATGACAGGTAATCAGCCCCAGCATTTT. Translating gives CASSMTGNQPQHF.